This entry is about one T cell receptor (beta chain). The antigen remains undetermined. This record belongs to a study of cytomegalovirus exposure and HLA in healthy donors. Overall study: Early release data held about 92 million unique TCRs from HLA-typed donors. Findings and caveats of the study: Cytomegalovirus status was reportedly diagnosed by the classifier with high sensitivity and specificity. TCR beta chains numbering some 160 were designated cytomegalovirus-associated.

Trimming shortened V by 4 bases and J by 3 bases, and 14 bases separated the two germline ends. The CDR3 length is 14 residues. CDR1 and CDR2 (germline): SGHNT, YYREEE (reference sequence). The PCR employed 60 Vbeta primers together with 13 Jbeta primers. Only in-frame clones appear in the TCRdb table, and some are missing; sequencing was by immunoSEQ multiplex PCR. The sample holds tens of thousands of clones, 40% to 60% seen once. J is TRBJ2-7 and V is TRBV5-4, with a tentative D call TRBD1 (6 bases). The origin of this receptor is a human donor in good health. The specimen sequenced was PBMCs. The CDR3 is CASSRGGSGYEQYF. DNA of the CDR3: TGTGCCAGCAGCCGAGGGGGATCCGGCTACGAGCAGTACTTC.